The 2 T cell receptor beta chains reported below all come from one sample, sequenced in a study of shared clonotypes between healthy human individuals. The method was immunoSEQ multiplex PCR; TCRdb's version includes in-frame clones alone and lacks a portion of them. The data hold about half a million clones, with roughly 85% observed a single time. The sample was PBMCs. The receptors were gathered from a woman aged 35 to 49 in good health. Some clones in this sample may be carry-over from other donors' samples.

Notes on this clone: This clone may be a read error of a much larger clone one base away. The rearrangement uses TRBV7-9 and TRBJ2-3; D remains ambiguous. V dropped 2 bases and J dropped 1 base, with 4 bases sitting between them. This CDR3 has 13 amino acids. From germline, CDR1 is SEHNR and CDR2 FQNEAQ (reference sequence). This CDR3 is CASSLMGTDTQYF. CDR3 DNA sequence: TGTGCCAGCAGCTTAATGGGCACAGATACGCAGTATTTT.

This chain uses TRBV7-2 with TRBJ2-7; TRBD1 matches 7 bases. The CDR3 consists of 14 residues. Per germline, CDR1 SGHTA and CDR2 FQGNSA. After removal of 1 base from V and 6 bases from J, the junction contained 6 bases not matched to a gene. The CDR3 region is CASSLGQGRGEQYF. In nucleotides, the CDR3 is TGTGCCAGCAGCTTAGGACAGGGCAGGGGCGAGCAGTACTTC.